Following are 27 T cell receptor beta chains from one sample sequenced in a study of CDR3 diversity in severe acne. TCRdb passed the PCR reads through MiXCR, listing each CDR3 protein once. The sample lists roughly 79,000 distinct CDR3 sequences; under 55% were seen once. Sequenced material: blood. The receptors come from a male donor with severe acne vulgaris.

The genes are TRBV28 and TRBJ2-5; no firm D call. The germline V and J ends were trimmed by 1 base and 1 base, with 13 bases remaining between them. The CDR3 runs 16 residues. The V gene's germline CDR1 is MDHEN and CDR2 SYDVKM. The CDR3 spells CASSLLPRRPQETQYF. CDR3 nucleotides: TGTGCCAGCAGTTTATTGCCCCGACGGCCCCAAGAGACCCAGTACTTC.

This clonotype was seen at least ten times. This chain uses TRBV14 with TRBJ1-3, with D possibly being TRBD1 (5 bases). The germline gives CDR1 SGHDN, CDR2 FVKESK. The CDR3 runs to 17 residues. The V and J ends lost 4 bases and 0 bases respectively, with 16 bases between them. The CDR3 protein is CASSPLGPGHSGNTIYF. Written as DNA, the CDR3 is TGTGCCAGCAGCCCACTCGGACCCGGACACTCTGGAAACACCATATATTTT.

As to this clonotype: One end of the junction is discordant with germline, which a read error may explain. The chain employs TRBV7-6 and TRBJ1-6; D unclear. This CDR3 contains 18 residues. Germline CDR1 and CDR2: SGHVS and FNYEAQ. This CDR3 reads CASSRRTSGSTYNSPLHF. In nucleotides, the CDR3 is TGTGCCAGCAGCCGACGGACTAGCGGGAGTACCTACAATTCACCCCTCCACTTT.

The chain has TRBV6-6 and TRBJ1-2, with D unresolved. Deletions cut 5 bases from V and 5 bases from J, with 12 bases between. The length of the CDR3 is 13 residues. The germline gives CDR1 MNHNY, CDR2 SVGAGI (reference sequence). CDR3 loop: CASSAGGGYGYTF. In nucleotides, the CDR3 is TGTGCCAGCAGTGCCGGAGGTGGATATGGCTACACCTTC.

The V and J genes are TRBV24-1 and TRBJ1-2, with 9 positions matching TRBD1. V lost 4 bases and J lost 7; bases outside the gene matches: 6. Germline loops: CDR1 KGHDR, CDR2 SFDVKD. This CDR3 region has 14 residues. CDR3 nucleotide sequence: TGTGCCACCAGTGACCTGGGACAGGGAGGTGGCTACACCTTC. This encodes CATSDLGQGGGYTF.

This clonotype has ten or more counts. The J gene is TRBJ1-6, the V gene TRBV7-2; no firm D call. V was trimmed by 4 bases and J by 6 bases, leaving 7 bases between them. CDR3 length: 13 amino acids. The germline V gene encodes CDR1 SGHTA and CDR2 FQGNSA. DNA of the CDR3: TGTGCCAGCAGCTATTCGGGTAATTCACCCCTCCACTTT. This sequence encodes CASSYSGNSPLHF.

CDR3 region: CAPIGEGGYNEQFF. Written as DNA, the CDR3 is TGTGCCCCTATCGGGGAGGGAGGTTACAATGAGCAGTTCTTC. The V gene is TRBV15, the J gene TRBJ2-1; 7 nucleotides align to TRBD2. The CDR3 contains 14 residues. The V segment lost 11 bases and the J segment 4 bases; nucleotides outside the gene matches: 11. CDR1 LNHNV and CDR2 YYDKDF come from the germline V gene (reference sequence).

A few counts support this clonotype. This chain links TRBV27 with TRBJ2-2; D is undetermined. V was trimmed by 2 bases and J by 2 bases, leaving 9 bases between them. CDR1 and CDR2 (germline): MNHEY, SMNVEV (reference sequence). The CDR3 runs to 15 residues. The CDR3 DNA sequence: TGTGCCAGCAGTTTAGCCAGAGATAACACCGGGGAGCTGTTTTTT. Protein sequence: CASSLARDNTGELFF.

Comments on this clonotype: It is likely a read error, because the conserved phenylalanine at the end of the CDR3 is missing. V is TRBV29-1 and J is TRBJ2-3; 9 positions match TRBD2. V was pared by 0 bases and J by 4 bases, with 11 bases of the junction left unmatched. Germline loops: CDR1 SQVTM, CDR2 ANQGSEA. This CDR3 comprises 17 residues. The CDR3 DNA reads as TGCAGCGTTGAAGAACCGATTAGCGGGAGAGGCGCAGATACGCAGTATTCT. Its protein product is CSVEEPISGRGADTQYS.

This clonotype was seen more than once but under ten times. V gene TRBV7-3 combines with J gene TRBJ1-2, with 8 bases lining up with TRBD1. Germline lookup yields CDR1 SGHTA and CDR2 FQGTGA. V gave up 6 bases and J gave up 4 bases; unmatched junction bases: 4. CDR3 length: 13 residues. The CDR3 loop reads CASSLDRGYGYTF. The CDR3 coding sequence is TGTGCCAGCAGTCTTGACAGGGGCTATGGCTACACCTTC.

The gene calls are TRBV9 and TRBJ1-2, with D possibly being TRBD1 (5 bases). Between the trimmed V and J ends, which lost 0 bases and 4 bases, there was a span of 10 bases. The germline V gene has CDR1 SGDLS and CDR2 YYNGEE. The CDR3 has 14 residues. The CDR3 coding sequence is TGTGCCAGCAGCGTAGCAGGGTCAGCCTATGGCTACACCTTC. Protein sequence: CASSVAGSAYGYTF.

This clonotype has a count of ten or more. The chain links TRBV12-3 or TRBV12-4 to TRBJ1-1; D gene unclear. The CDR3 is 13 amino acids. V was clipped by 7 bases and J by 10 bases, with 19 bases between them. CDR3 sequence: CASTDDNFEAAFF. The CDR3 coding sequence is TGTGCCAGCACCGACGACAATTTCGAAGCAGCTTTCTTT.

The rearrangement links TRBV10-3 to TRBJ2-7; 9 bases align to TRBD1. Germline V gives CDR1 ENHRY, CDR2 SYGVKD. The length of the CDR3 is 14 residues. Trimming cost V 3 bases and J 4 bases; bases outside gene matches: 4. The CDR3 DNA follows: TGTGCCATCAGTGATCGGGACAGGGTTTACGAGCAGTACTTC. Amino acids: CAISDRDRVYEQYF.

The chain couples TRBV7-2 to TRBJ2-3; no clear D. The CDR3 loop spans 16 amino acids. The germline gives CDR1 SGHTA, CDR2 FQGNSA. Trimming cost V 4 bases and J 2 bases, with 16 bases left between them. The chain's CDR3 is CASSSRVPEYTDTQYF. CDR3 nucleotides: TGTGCCAGCAGCTCGCGAGTTCCCGAGTACACAGATACGCAGTATTTT. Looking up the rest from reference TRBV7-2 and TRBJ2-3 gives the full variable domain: GAGVSQSPSNKVTEKGKDVELRCDPISGHTALYWYRQSLGQGLEFLIYFQGNSAPDKSGLPSDRFSAERTGGSVSTLTIQRTQQEDSAVYLCASSSRVPEYTDTQYFGPGTRLTVL.

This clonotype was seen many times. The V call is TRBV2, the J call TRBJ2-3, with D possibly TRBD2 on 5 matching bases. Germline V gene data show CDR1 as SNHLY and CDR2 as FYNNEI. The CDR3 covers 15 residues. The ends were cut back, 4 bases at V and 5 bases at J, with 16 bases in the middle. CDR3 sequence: CASSVLSGGVDTQYF. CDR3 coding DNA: TGTGCCAGCAGTGTTCTCAGCGGAGGTGTAGATACGCAGTATTTT.

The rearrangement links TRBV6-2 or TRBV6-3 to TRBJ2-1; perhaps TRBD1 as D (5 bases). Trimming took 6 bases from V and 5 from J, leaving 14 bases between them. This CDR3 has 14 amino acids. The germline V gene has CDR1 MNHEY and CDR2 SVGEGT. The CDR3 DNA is TGTGCCAGCAGGCCCAGGGTTGGAGACAATGAGCAGTTCTTC. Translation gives CASRPRVGDNEQFF.

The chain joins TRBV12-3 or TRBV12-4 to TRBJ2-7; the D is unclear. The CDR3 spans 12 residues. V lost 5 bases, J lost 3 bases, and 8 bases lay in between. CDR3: CASSTGGYEQYF. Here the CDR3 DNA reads TGTGCCAGCAGTACCGGCGGCTACGAGCAGTACTTC.

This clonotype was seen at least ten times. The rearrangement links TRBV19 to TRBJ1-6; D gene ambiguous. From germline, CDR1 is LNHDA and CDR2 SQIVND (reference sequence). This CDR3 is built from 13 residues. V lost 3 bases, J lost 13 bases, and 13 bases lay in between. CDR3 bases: TGTGCCAGTAGTATTGACGGAGCGAAGCCCCTCCACTTT. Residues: CASSIDGAKPLHF.

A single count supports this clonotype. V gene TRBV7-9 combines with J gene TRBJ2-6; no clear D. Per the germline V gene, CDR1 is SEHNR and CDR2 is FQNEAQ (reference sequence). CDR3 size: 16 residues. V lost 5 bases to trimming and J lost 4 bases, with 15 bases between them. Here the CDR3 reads CASSPQDGYGANVLTF. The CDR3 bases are TGTGCCAGCAGCCCCCAGGATGGGTACGGGGCCAACGTCCTGACTTTC. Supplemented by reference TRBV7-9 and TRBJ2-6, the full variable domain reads DTGVSQNPRHKITKRGQNVTFRCDPISEHNRLYWYRQTLGQGPEFLTYFQNEAQLEKSRLLSDRFSAERPKGSFSTLEIQRTEQGDSAMYLCASSPQDGYGANVLTFGAGSRLTVL.

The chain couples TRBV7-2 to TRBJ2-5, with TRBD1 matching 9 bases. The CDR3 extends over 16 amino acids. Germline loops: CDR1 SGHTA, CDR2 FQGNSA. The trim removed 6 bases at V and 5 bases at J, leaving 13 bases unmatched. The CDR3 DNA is TGTGCCAGCAGGGAGCCCGGACAGGGGCTGGGGGAGACCCAGTACTTC. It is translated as CASREPGQGLGETQYF.

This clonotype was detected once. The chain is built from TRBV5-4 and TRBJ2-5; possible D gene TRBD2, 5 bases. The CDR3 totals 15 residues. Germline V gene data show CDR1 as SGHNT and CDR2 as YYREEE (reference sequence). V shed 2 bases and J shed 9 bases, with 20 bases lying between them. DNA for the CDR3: TGTGCCAGCAGCTTTGTTCTGGGGAGCCAGGAGGCCCAGTACTTC. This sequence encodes CASSFVLGSQEAQYF.

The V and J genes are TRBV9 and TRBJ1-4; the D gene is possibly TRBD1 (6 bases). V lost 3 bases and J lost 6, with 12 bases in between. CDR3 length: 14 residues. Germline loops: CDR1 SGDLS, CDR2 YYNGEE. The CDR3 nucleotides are TGTGCCAGCAGCGGGGGGGCAGTCGATGAAAAACTGTTTTTT. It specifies CASSGGAVDEKLFF.

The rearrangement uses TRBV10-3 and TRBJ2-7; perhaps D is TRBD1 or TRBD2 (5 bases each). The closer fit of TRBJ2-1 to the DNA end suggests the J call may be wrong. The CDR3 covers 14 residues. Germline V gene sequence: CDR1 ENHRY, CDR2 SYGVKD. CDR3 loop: CAIIGTANYNEQFF. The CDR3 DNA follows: TGTGCCATCATTGGGACCGCGAACTACAATGAGCAGTTCTTC.

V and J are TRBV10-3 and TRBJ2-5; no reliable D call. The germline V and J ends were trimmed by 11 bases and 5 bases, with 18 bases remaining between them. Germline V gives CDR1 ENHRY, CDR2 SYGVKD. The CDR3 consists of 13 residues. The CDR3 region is CAHTQSLGETQYF. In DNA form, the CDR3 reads TGTGCCCACACCCAAAGTCTAGGGGAGACCCAGTACTTC.

The CDR3 region has the DNA TGTGCCAGCAGCTTAGCACAGGGGGCGACCTACGAGCAGTACTTC. It is translated as CASSLAQGATYEQYF. This chain links TRBV7-9 with TRBJ2-7; 9 nucleotides line up with TRBD1. There are 15 residues in the CDR3. Unmatched junction bases numbered 2, after V lost 0 bases and J lost 2 bases. Germline V lookup: CDR1 SEHNR, CDR2 FQNEAQ (reference sequence).

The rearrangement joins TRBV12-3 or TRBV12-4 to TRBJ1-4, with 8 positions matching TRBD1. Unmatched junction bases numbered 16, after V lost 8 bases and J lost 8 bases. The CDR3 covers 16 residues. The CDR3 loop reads CASGKDLDRVREKLFF. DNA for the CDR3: TGTGCCAGCGGGAAGGATCTGGACAGGGTGCGAGAAAAACTGTTTTTT.

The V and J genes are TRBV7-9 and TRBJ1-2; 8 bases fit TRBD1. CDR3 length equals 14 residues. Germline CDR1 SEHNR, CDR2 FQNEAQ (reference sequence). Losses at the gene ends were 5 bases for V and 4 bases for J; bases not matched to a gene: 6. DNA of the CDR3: TGTGCCAGCAGCCCCGCCGGGACAGGCTATGGCTACACCTTC. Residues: CASSPAGTGYGYTF.